This entry concerns a single TCR beta chain. These data originate in a study of CD8 T cells in Susac syndrome. Sequencing targeted TCR beta in T cells from blood (CD8+ and CD4+). The study used healthy donors as controls matched for age and sex. Isolation of CD8+ and CD4+ T cells was performed negatively, whereas enrichment of TEMRA cells was done by FACS. Random hexamers were used to reverse transcribe an amount of about 0.45 to 1 ug RNA. The TCR beta CDR3 was amplified by immunoSEQ multiplex PCR across 54 Vbeta, 13 Jbeta. TCRdb recomputed calls from the immunoSEQ multiplex PCR reads with MiXCR, one row per CDR3 protein. This table holds roughly 200,000 distinct CDR3 sequences, approximately 93% found once. The TCR sequence derives from a human donor in good health. The specimen sequenced was CD4+ T cells from PBMCs.

CDR3 in DNA: TGTGCCAGCAGCTCACACAGGGGGAACACTGAAGCTTTCTTT. This translates into CASSSHRGNTEAFF. The genes are TRBV7-2 and TRBJ1-1, with 7 nucleotides matching TRBD1. V was pared by 4 bases and J by 1 base, with 3 bases of the junction left unmatched. This CDR3 region has 14 residues. The germline V gene has CDR1 SGHTA and CDR2 FQGNSA. Combining the CDR3 with reference TRBV7-2 and TRBJ1-1 gives the whole variable domain GAGVSQSPSNKVTEKGKDVELRCDPISGHTALYWYRQSLGQGLEFLIYFQGNSAPDKSGLPSDRFSAERTGGSVSTLTIQRTQQEDSAVYLCASSSHRGNTEAFFGQGTRLTVV.